Listed below are T cell receptor beta chains from one sample, sequenced in a study of neoadjuvant anti-PD-1 for oral cavity cancer. Clones were sequenced by immunoSEQ multiplex PCR, and TCRdb holds only the in-frame ones, with some missing. Counted here are around 15,000 clones, approximately 70% occurring once; the ten biggest clones make up 2.5% to 3%. The starting material was PBMCs, obtained before nivolumab (anti-PD-1) treatment. The source of these receptors is a person between 40 and 85 years old with oral cavity squamous cell carcinoma. Both conserved end residues are part of each CDR3. A D gene is named only where the DNA matches it firmly. Clone sizes are given selectively: once, few, many, or a class where the clone is expanded.

size	D	V	J	CDR3	DNA
NA	TRBD1	TRBV4-1	TRBJ1-5	CASSQVMDRGNQPQHF	TGCGCCAGCAGCCAAGTTATGGACAGGGGTAATCAGCCCCAGCATTTT
once	TRBD1	TRBV10-3	TRBJ2-1	CAISGTGDYNEQFF	TGTGCCATCAGTGGTACAGGGGACTACAATGAGCAGTTCTTC
few	TRBD2	TRBV7-3	TRBJ2-1	CASSLTLAGSSGDNEQFF	TGTGCCAGCAGCTTAACGTTGGCGGGATCTAGCGGAGACAATGAGCAGTTCTTC
NA	NA	TRBV9	TRBJ1-1	CASSVSAEMTEAFF	TGTGCCAGCAGCGTGTCGGCAGAGATGACTGAAGCTTTCTTT
NA	NA	TRBV19	TRBJ1-4	CASSIAHRALNEKLFF	TGTGCCAGTAGTATAGCCCACCGGGCCTTAAATGAAAAACTGTTTTTT
few	NA	TRBV11-2	TRBJ2-1	CASSLGNYNEQFF	TGTGCCAGCAGCTTGGGCAACTACAATGAGCAGTTCTTC
NA	NA	TRBV7-2	TRBJ2-2	CASTPGGGNTGELFF	TGTGCCAGCACTCCCGGAGGGGGAAACACCGGGGAGCTGTTTTTT
NA	NA	TRBV4-1	TRBJ1-2	CASTLDRSNYGYTF	TGCGCCAGCACCCTGGACAGATCGAACTATGGCTACACCTTC
NA	NA	TRBV19	TRBJ2-1	CASSIGGTEQFF	TGTGCCAGTAGTATAGGGGGCACTGAGCAGTTCTTC
NA	NA	TRBV30	TRBJ2-7	CAWSVHNYEQYF	TGTGCCTGGAGTGTTCACAACTACGAGCAGTACTTC
NA	TRBD1	TRBV5-1	TRBJ1-4	CASSLEGQGSREKLFF	TGCGCCAGCAGCTTGGAAGGACAGGGTTCGAGGGAAAAACTGTTTTTT
few	NA	TRBV10-3	TRBJ1-4	CAIRGLPNEKLFF	TGTGCCATCAGAGGCCTACCTAATGAAAAACTGTTTTTT
NA	TRBD1	TRBV25-1	TRBJ1-4	CASSVPLGTAPTNEKLFF	TGTGCCAGCAGCGTTCCGCTTGGGACAGCCCCAACTAATGAAAAACTGTTTTTT
NA	NA	TRBV30	TRBJ2-3	CASDSTDTQYF	TGTGCCTCTGACAGCACAGATACGCAGTATTTT
NA	NA	TRBV5-5	TRBJ2-5	CASSFTQQGLEQYF	TGTGCCAGCAGCTTCACCCAACAGGGCTTGGAGCAGTACTTC
NA	NA	TRBV14	TRBJ2-1	CASSQVPPPGRNEQFF	TGTGCCAGCAGCCAAGTTCCCCCACCGGGGAGAAATGAGCAGTTCTTC
once	TRBD1	TRBV6-1	TRBJ1-1	CASTGQGSVTEAFF	TGTGCCAGCACAGGACAGGGGTCTGTCACTGAAGCTTTCTTT
few	NA	TRBV10-1	TRBJ2-2	CASSDYNTGELFF	TGCGCCAGCAGTGACTATAACACCGGGGAGCTGTTTTTT
NA	NA	TRBV5-1	TRBJ2-1	CASSSGYNEQFF	TGCGCCAGCAGCTCCGGATACAATGAGCAGTTCTTC
NA	NA	TRBV30	TRBJ1-1	CAWKGELRNTEAFF	TGTGCCTGGAAGGGGGAGTTGAGGAACACTGAAGCTTTCTTT
NA	TRBD2	TRBV6-6	TRBJ2-3	CASRGNSGRGTDTQYF	TGTGCCAGCAGGGGCAATAGCGGGAGAGGCACAGATACGCAGTATTTT
NA	NA	TRBV5-5	TRBJ1-5	CASSLAGSGQPQHF	TGTGCCAGCAGCTTGGCAGGGTCGGGTCAGCCCCAGCATTTT
NA	TRBD2	TRBV5-4	TRBJ2-1	CASSGGLAGGNNEQFF	TGTGCCAGCAGCGGGGGACTAGCGGGAGGTAACAATGAGCAGTTCTTC
NA	TRBD2	TRBV9	TRBJ2-5	CASSAYWGGAPQETQYF	TGTGCCAGCAGCGCTTATTGGGGGGGAGCTCCCCAAGAGACCCAGTACTTC
once	NA	TRBV10-2	TRBJ2-3	CASSESTGAVTDTQYF	TGCGCCAGCAGTGAGTCCACCGGTGCCGTCACAGATACGCAGTATTTT
NA	NA	TRBV9	TRBJ2-3	CASSVEGGTQYF	TGTGCCAGCAGCGTAGAGGGGGGTACGCAGTATTTT
NA	NA	TRBV6-5	TRBJ2-3	CASTTGSDTQYF	TGTGCCAGCACCACAGGGTCAGATACGCAGTATTTT
NA	TRBD1	TRBV10-2	TRBJ2-7	CASSGAGTGPYEQYF	TGCGCCAGCAGTGGGGCCGGGACAGGGCCCTACGAGCAGTACTTC
NA	NA	TRBV29-1	TRBJ2-3	CSVGAVVSTDTQYF	TGCAGCGTTGGAGCAGTTGTTAGCACAGATACGCAGTATTTT
NA	TRBD1	TRBV29-1	TRBJ2-6	CSVENRGSSGANVLTF	TGCAGCGTTGAAAACAGGGGATCGTCCGGGGCCAACGTCCTGACTTTC
few	TRBD2	TRBV19	TRBJ2-1	CASSMGGLAGQNEQFF	TGTGCCAGTAGTATGGGGGGACTAGCGGGACAAAATGAGCAGTTCTTC
few	NA	TRBV9	TRBJ1-1	CASSVSGRPNTEAFF	TGTGCCAGCAGCGTTAGTGGTAGGCCGAACACTGAAGCTTTCTTT
NA	TRBD1	TRBV30	TRBJ2-2	CAWRGTGGPGELFF	TGTGCCTGGAGGGGGACAGGGGGTCCCGGGGAGCTGTTTTTT